A selection of T cell receptor beta chains follows, all from one sample in a study of type 1 regulatory T cells. No antigen has been assigned to these receptors. MiXCR, applied by TCRdb to the reads, yields one record per CDR3 protein. The top ten hold about 2.1% of the sample, which has roughly 65,000 distinct CDR3 sequences, nearly 50% seen once. Sequenced sample: cultured non-Tr1 T cells, either the whole culture or a sorted T cell fraction (not recorded which). The receptor set was obtained from a human donor in good health. Each CDR3 is given without its conserved first and last residue. The order of the fields is clone size, V gene, CDR3 protein. Clone sizes are given selectively: once, few, many, or a class where the clone is expanded.

.,TRBV6-6,ASSYGGGVGSSYEQY
.,TRBV7-2,ASSSTGVVSNEQF
.,TRBV5-1,ASSISAEDTQY
once,TRBV19,ASNGGTSTDTQY
few,TRBV30,AWSVAGTSNQPQH
.,TRBV6-1,ASSRDRAYEQY
few,TRBV5-4,ASSLDTDTYGYT
.,TRBV4-3,ASSPNLPFLSAGGATGELF
few,TRBV25-1,ASSEWGTGGASNEQF
.,TRBV19,ASSIVGRTEAF
.,TRBV5-1,ASSGGGRVVRTEAF
.,TRBV4-2,ASSQDSATGNTIY
.,TRBV25-1,ASSGYMYTEAF
.,TRBV20-1,SARDPTSGGAYEQF